Detailed here is one TCR beta chain. Its antigen is not known. Germline V CDR1 and CDR2: LGHNT, FRNRAP. With 6 bases removed from V and 2 bases from J, the gap between germline ends came to 4 bases. This CDR3 spans 11 amino acids. The data belong to a study of cytomegalovirus exposure and HLA in healthy donors. Study-level results: Trimming of TCR beta V- and J-genes showed a link, identified in a later analysis, to a missense DCLRE1C variant.

Both 60 Vbeta primers and 13 Jbeta primers went into the PCR. Using immunoSEQ multiplex PCR, the repertoire was profiled, and TCRdb retains in-frame clones only, with some absent. The sample includes 100,000 or so clones, about three quarters of them seen just once. The sequence derives from a woman between 35 and 50 years old in good health and CMV-seropositive. Sequenced input: PBMCs. V gene TRBV12-5 combines with J gene TRBJ1-1; unclear D gene. DNA of the CDR3: TGTGCTAGTGGCCTCAACACTGAAGCTTTCTTT. Translation: CASGLNTEAFF. The whole variable domain, remainder taken from reference TRBV12-5 and TRBJ1-1, is DARVTQTPRHKVTEMGQEVTMRCQPILGHNTVFWYRQTMMQGLELLAYFRNRAPLDDSGMPKDRFSAEMPDATLATLKIQPSEPRDSAVYFCASGLNTEAFFGQGTRLTVV.